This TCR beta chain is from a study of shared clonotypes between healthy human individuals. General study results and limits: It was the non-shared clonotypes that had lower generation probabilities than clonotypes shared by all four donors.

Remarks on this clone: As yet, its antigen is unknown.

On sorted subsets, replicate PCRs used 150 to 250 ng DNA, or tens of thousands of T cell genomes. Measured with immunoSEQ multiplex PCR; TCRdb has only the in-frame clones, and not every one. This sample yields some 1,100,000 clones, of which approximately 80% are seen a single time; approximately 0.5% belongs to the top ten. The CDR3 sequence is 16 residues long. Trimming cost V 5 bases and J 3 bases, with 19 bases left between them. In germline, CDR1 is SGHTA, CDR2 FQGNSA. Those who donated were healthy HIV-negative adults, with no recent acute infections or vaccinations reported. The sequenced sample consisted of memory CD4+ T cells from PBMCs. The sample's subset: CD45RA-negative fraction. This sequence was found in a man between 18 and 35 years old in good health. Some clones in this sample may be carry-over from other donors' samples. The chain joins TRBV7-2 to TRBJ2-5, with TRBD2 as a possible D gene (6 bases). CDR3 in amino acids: CASSPGRSSAKETQYF. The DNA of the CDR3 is TGTGCCAGCAGCCCGGGAAGGTCTAGCGCCAAAGAGACCCAGTACTTC.